The subject of this entry is one TCR beta chain. Its antigen remains unidentified. The source of the sample is a study of T-cell memory formation after mild COVID-19. Regarding the study as a whole: Contracting clones, day 15 to 85, had balanced CD4/CD8, and later expanders favored CD4+. Cross-reactive memory apparently joined, as some responding clones appeared in pre-infection memory. Mainly in CM and EM were contracting CD4+ clones; CD8+ were in EMRA.

cDNA libraries for TCR alpha and TCR beta, carrying sample barcodes and UMIs, came from 5'RACE with constant-segment primers. TCRdb reprocessed the 5' RACE reads via MiXCR and lists one record per CDR3 protein. The table lists more than 75,000 distinct CDR3 sequences, over 11% of them singletons. V gave up 2 bases and J gave up 4 bases, with 8 bases separating them. The CDR3 is 13 amino acids. The clonotype comes from an adult woman who had mild COVID-19 (a few samples of this study predate the infection). Cell type and time point are not known. The sequencing sample was made of PBMCs or a T cell subset sorted from them (not recorded which). This chain joins TRBV12-3 or TRBV12-4 and TRBJ1-2; D is undetermined. CDR3 nucleotides: TGTGCCAGCAGTTTAATCGGTTTCTATGGCTACACCTTC. Its translation is CASSLIGFYGYTF.